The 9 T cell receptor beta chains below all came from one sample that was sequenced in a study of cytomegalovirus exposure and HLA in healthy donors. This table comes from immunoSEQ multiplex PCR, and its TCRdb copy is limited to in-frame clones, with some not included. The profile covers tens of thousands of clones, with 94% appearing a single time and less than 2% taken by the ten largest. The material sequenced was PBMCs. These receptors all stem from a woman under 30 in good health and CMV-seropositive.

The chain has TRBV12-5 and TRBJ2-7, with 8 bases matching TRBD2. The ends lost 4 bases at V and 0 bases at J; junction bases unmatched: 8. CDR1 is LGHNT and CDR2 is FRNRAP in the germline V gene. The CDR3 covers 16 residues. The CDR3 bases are TGTGCTAGTGGTTCAACCCGCGGGGGGAGCTCCTACGAGCAGTACTTC. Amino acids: CASGSTRGGSSYEQYF.

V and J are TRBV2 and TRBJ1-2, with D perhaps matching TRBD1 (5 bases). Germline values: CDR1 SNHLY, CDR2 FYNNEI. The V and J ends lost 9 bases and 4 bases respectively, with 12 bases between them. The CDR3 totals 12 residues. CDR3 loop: CARTETAYGYTF. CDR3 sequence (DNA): TGTGCCAGGACGGAGACAGCCTATGGCTACACCTTC.

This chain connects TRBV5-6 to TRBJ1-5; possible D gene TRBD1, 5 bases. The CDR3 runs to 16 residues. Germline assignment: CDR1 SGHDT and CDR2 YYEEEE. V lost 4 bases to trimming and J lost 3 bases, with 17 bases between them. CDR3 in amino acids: CASSPRFGGDNQPQHF. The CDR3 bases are TGTGCCAGCAGCCCCCGTTTCGGGGGAGACAATCAGCCCCAGCATTTT.

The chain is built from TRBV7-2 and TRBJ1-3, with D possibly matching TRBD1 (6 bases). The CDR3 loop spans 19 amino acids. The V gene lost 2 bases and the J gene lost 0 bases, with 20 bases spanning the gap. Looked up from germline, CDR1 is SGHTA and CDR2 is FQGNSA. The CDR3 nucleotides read TGTGCCAGCAGCTTAACGGGGGGCCCGTACCACTTCTCTGGAAACACCATATATTTT. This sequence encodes CASSLTGGPYHFSGNTIYF.

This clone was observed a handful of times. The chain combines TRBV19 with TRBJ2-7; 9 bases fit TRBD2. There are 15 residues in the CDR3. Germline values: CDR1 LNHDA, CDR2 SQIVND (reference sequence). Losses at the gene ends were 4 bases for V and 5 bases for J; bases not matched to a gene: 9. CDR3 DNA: TGTGCCAGTAGTAGGAGCGGGGGGTCCTCGGACGAGCAGTACTTC. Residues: CASSRSGGSSDEQYF.

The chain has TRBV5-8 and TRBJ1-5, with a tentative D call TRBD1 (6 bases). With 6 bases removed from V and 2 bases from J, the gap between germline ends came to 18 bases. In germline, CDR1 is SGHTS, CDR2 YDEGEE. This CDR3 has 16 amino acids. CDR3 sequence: CASTLHGGGRNQPQHF. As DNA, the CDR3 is TGTGCCAGCACCCTACACGGGGGGGGGCGCAATCAGCCCCAGCATTTT.

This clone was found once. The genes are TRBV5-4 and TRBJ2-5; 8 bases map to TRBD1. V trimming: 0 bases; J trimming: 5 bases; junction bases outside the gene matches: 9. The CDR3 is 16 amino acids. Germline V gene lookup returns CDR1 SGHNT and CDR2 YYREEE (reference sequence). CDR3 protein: CASSLEAGGIRETQYF. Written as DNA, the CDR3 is TGTGCCAGCAGCTTGGAGGCAGGGGGCATTAGGGAGACCCAGTACTTC.

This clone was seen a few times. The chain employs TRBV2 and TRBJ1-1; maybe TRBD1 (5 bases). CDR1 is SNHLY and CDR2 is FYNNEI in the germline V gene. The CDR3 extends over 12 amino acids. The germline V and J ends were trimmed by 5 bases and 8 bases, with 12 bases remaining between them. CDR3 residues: CASSPDTTEAFF. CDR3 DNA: TGTGCCAGCAGTCCGGACACCACCGAAGCTTTCTTT.

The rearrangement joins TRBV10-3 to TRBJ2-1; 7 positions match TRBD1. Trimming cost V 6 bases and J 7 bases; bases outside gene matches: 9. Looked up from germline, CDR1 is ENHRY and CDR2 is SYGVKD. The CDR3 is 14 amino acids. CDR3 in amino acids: CAISSTGYRNEQFF. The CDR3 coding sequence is TGTGCCATCAGCTCGACAGGGTATCGGAATGAGCAGTTCTTC.